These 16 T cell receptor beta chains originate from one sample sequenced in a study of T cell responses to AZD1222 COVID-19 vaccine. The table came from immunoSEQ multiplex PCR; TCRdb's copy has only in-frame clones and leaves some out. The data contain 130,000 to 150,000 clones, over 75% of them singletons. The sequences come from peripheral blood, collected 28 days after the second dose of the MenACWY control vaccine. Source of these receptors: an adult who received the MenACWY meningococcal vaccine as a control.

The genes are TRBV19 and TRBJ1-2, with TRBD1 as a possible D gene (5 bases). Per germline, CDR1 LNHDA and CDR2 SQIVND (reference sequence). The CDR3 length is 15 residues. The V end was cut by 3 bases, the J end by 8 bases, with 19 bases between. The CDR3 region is CASSMIFMGGFGYTF. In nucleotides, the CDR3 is TGTGCCAGTAGTATGATATTTATGGGGGGGTTCGGCTACACCTTC.

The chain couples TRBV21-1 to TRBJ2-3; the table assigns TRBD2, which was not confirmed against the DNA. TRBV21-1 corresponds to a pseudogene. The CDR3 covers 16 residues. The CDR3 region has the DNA TGTGCCAGCAGCAGAAGGACTAGCGTAGTCCCCGATACGCAGTATTTT. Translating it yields CASSRRTSVVPDTQYF.

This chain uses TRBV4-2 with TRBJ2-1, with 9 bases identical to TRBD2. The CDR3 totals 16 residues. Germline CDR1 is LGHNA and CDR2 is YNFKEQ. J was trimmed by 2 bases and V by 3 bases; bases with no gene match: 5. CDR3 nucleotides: TGTGCCAGCAGCCATACACCTAGCGGGGCCTACAATGAGCAGTTCTTC. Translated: CASSHTPSGAYNEQFF.

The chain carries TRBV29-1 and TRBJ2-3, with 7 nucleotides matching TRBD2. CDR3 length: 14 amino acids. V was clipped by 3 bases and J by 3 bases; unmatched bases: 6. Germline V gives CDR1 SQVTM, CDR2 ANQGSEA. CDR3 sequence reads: CSVDSGAGTDTQYF. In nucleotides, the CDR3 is TGCAGCGTTGACTCGGGAGCGGGGACAGATACGCAGTATTTT.

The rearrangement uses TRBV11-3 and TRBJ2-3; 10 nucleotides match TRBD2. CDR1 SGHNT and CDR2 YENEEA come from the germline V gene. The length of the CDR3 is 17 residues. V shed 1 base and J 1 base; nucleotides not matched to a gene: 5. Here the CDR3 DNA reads TGTGCCAGCAGCTTAGGGCTAGCGGGGGCCGGCACAGATACGCAGTATTTT. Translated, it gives CASSLGLAGAGTDTQYF.

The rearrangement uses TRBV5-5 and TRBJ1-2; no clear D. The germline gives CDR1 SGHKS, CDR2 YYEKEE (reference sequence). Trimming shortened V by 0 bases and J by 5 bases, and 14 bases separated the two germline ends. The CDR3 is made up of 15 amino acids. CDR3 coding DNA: TGTGCCAGCAGCTTGGGGCCAGGCGTACAGTATGGCTACACCTTC. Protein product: CASSLGPGVQYGYTF.

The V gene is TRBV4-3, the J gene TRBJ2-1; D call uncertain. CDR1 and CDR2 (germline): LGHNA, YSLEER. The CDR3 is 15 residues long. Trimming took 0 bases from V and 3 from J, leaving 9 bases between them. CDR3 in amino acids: CASSQDGNRYNEQFF. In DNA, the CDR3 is TGCGCCAGCAGCCAAGATGGGAACCGCTACAATGAGCAGTTCTTC.

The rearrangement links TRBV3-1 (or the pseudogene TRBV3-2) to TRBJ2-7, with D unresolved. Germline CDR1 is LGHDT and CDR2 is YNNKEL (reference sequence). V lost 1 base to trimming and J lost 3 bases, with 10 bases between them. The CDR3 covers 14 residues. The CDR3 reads CASSQAGSDYEQYF. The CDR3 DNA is TGTGCCAGCAGCCAAGCAGGATCGGACTACGAGCAGTACTTC.

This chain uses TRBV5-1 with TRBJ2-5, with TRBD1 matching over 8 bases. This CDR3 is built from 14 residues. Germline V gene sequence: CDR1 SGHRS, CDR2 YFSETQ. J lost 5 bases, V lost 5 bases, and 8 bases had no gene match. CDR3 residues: CASREGTGGETQYF. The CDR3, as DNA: TGCGCCAGCAGGGAGGGGACAGGAGGGGAGACCCAGTACTTC.

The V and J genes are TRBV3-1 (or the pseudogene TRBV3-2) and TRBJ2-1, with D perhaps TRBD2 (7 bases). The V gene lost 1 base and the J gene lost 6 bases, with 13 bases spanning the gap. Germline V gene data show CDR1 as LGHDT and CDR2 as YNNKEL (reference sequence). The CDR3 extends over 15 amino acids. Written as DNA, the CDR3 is TGTGCCAGCAGCCAAGTAGGGGGGGGCCCCAATGAGCAGTTCTTC. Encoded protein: CASSQVGGGPNEQFF.

CDR3 in amino acids: CASSGPRPGTGGWGYNEQFF. The CDR3 coding sequence is TGTGCCAGTAGTGGCCCCCGTCCCGGGACAGGGGGCTGGGGTTACAATGAGCAGTTCTTC. This rearrangement joins TRBV19 to TRBJ2-1, with TRBD1 matching over 12 bases. Losses at the gene ends were 5 bases for V and 4 bases for J; bases not matched to a gene: 18. This CDR3 contains 20 residues. Germline V CDR1 and CDR2: LNHDA, SQIVND (reference sequence).

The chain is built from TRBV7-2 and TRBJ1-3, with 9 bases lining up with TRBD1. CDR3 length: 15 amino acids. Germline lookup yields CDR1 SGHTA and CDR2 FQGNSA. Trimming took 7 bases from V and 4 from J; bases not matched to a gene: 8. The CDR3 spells CASTSVGTGGNTIYF. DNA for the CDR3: TGTGCCAGCACCTCTGTCGGGACAGGGGGAAACACCATATATTTT.

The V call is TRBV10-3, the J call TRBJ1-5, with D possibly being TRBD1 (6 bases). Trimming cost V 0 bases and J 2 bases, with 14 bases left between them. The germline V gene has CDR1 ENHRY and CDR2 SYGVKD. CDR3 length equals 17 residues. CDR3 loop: CAISESPDNRGNQPQHF. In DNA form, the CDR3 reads TGTGCCATCAGTGAGTCACCCGACAACAGGGGCAATCAGCCCCAGCATTTT.

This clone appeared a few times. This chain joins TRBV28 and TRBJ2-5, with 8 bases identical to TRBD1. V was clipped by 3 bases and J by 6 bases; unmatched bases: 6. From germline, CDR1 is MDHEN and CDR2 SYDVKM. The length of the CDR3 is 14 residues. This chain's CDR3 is CASSFRTGSQTQYF. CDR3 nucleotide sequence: TGTGCCAGCAGTTTTCGGACAGGGTCCCAGACCCAGTACTTC.

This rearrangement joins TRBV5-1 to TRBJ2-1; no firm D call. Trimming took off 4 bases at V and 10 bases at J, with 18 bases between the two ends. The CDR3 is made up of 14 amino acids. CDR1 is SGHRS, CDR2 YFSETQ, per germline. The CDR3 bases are TGCGCCAGCAGCCTCTACTCCAGCGAAAAGGAGCAGTTCTTC. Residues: CASSLYSSEKEQFF.

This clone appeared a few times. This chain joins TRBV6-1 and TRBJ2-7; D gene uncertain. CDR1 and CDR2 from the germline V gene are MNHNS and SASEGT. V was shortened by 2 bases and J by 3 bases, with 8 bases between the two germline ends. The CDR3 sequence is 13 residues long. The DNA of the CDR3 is TGTGCCAGCAGTGAACACGCATTCTACGAGCAGTACTTC. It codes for CASSEHAFYEQYF.